These 10 T cell receptor beta chains came from one sample sequenced in a study of patients and donors after allogeneic stem cell transplantation. MiXCR, applied by TCRdb to the RT-PCR reads, yields one record per CDR3 protein. The table has hundreds of thousands of distinct CDR3 sequences, 16% seen once. Sequencing was done on a sample of blood, either unsorted or a sorted T cell fraction (not recorded which). The receptors shown here come from a human donor who was either an allogeneic HSCT recipient or a stem cell or donor lymphocyte infusion donor (not recorded which). It is not recorded whose cells these are; they may come from a transplant donor.

V gene TRBV24-1 combines with J gene TRBJ2-1; 9 bases line up with TRBD2. Per the germline V gene, CDR1 is KGHDR and CDR2 is SFDVKD. The CDR3 is made up of 16 amino acids. V lost 4 bases, J lost 5 bases, and 8 bases stayed unmatched. The CDR3 spells CATSDSGTSNNNEQFF. Here the CDR3 DNA reads TGTGCCACCAGTGACTCCGGGACTAGCAACAACAATGAGCAGTTCTTC.

J is TRBJ2-2 and V is TRBV29-1, with 9 bases identical to TRBD1. Germline CDR1 reads SQVTM; CDR2 reads ANQGSEA. This CDR3 has 14 amino acids. The junction had 8 bases not matched to a gene; V was cut back by 6 bases and J by 6 bases. The CDR3 nucleotides read TGCAGCGTCCCGGGACAGGGAGATCCCGGGGAGCTGTTTTTT. Protein: CSVPGQGDPGELFF.

The J gene is TRBJ2-3, the V gene TRBV5-1; 12 bases match TRBD2. The CDR3 runs to 18 residues. Germline V CDR1 and CDR2: SGHRS, YFSETQ. V was clipped by 1 base and J by 3 bases; unmatched bases: 9. CDR3 nucleotide sequence: TGCGCCAGCAGCTTGACGGCTAGCGGGAGGGCCAGGACAGATACGCAGTATTTT. Residues: CASSLTASGRARTDTQYF.

A few counts support this clonotype. The chain combines TRBV7-9 with TRBJ2-2; a possible D gene is TRBD1 (5 bases). The CDR3 spans 15 residues. Looked up from germline, CDR1 is SEHNR and CDR2 is FQNEAQ (reference sequence). V was pared by 0 bases and J by 2 bases, with 7 bases between. The CDR3 nucleotides read TGTGCCAGCAGCTTAGCGGGGCCTAACACCGGGGAGCTGTTTTTT. It is translated as CASSLAGPNTGELFF. Filled out from reference TRBV7-9 and TRBJ2-2, the complete variable domain reads DTGVSQNPRHKITKRGQNVTFRCDPISEHNRLYWYRQTLGQGPEFLTYFQNEAQLEKSRLLSDRFSAERPKGSFSTLEIQRTEQGDSAMYLCASSLAGPNTGELFFGEGSRLTVL.

This clonotype was counted only a few times. The V gene is TRBV6-1, the J gene TRBJ1-1; 9 positions match TRBD1. Germline trimming cut 4 bases from V and 0 bases from J; bases unmatched to any gene: 6. CDR3 length: 16 residues. CDR1 and CDR2 (germline): MNHNS, SASEGT. CDR3 residues: CASSGGTGLMNTEAFF. As DNA, the CDR3 is TGTGCCAGCAGTGGAGGGACAGGGTTAATGAACACTGAAGCTTTCTTT.

This clonotype was counted a few times. The chain is built from TRBV9 and TRBJ1-2, with D unclear. V was trimmed by 2 bases and J by 3 bases, leaving 14 bases between them. CDR1 and CDR2 (germline): SGDLS, YYNGEE. This CDR3 comprises 15 residues. The CDR3 here is CASSVREHPDYGYTF. In nucleotides, the CDR3 is TGTGCCAGCAGCGTTAGGGAACACCCCGACTATGGCTACACCTTC. The full variable domain, in which reference TRBV9 and TRBJ1-2 provide the parts outside the CDR3, is DSGVTQTPKHLITATGQRVTLRCSPRSGDLSVYWYQQSLDQGLQFLIQYYNGEERAKGNILERFSAQQFPDLHSELNLSSLELGDSALYFCASSVREHPDYGYTFGSGTRLTVV.

This clonotype has at least ten counts. The chain is built from TRBV4-2 and TRBJ2-4; possibly TRBD1 for D (7 bases). Germline V gene sequence: CDR1 LGHNA, CDR2 YNFKEQ. Trimming pared 0 bases from V and 0 bases from J, leaving 12 bases between. The CDR3 runs 17 residues. In DNA form, the CDR3 reads TGTGCCAGCAGCCAAGAGGGGGGACAGATAGCCAAAAACATTCAGTACTTC. This sequence encodes CASSQEGGQIAKNIQYF.

This clonotype turned up a few times. V usage is TRBV20-1 and J usage is TRBJ1-6; tentative D call: TRBD1 (5 bases). The V end was cut by 6 bases, the J end by 6 bases, with 18 bases between. CDR1 and CDR2 (germline): DFQATT, SNEGSKA (reference sequence). The CDR3 sequence is 15 residues long. In nucleotides, the CDR3 is TGCAGTGCAAGGACGGGGGGAGCGGTTAATTCACCCCTCCACTTT. Amino acid sequence: CSARTGGAVNSPLHF.

The table lists this clonotype with a few counts. The chain uses TRBV7-2 and TRBJ2-5; possible D gene TRBD2, 6 bases. The CDR3 contains 15 residues. Germline lookup yields CDR1 SGHTA and CDR2 FQGNSA. V lost 4 bases and J 1 base, leaving 13 bases between the germline ends. CDR3 residues: CASSSIRLVQETQYF. The CDR3 nucleotides are TGTGCCAGCAGCTCGATACGACTAGTCCAAGAGACCCAGTACTTC.

This clonotype was seen a few times. This chain links TRBV5-4 with TRBJ1-1; 8 nucleotides line up with TRBD1. Germline CDR1 and CDR2: SGHNT and YYREEE (reference sequence). J gave up 4 bases and V 1 base, and 12 bases lay outside the gene matches. The CDR3 totals 17 residues. CDR3 loop: CASSLRRQGARGTEAFF. The CDR3 coding sequence is TGTGCCAGCAGCTTGAGGCGCCAGGGGGCTAGGGGCACTGAAGCTTTCTTT.